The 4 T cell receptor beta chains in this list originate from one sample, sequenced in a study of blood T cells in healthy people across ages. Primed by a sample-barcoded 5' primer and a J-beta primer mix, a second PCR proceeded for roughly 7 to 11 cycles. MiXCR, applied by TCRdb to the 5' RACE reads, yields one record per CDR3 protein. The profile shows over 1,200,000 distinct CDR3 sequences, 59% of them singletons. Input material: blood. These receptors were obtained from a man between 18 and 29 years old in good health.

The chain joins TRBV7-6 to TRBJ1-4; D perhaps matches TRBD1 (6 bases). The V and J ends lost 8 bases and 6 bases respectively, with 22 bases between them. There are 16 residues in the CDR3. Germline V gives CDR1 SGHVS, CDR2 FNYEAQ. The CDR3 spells CASRPTVGATDEKLFF. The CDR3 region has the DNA TGTGCCAGCCGCCCAACCGTGGGGGCAACGGATGAAAAACTGTTTTTT.

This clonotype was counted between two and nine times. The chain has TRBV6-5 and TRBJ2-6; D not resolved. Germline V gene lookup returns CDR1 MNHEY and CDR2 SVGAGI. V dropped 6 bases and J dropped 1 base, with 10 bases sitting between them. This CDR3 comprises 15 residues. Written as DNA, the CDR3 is TGTGCCAGCAGACCCGGTGGGTCTGGGGCCAACGTCCTGACTTTC. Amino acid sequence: CASRPGGSGANVLTF.

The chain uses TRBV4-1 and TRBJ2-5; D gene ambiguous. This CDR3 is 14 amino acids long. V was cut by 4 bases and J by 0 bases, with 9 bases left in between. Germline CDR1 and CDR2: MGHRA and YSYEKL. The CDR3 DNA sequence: TGCGCCAGCAGCCCGAGTCCGTACCAAGAGACCCAGTACTTC. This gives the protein CASSPSPYQETQYF.

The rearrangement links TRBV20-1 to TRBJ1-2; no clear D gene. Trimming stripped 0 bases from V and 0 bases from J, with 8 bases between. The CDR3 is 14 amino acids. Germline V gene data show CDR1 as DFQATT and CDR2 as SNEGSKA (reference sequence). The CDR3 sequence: CSARDRETNYGYTF. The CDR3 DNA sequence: TGCAGTGCTAGAGATAGGGAAACTAACTATGGCTACACCTTC.